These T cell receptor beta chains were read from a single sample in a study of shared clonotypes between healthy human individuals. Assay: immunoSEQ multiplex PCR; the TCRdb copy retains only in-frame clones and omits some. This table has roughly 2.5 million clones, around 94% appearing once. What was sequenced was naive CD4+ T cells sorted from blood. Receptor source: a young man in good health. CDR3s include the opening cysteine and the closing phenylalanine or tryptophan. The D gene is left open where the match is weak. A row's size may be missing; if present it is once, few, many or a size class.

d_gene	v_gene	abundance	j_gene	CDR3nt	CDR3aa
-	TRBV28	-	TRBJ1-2	TGTGCCAGCAGGCCCCTCACGTTTTTCAGCCCCTATGGCTACACCTTC	CASRPLTFFSPYGYTF
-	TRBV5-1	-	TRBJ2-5	TGCGCCAGCAGCTTGGGTTATATGGGCGCAGAGACCCAGTACTTC	CASSLGYMGAETQYF
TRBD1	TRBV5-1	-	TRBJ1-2	TGCGCCAGCAGCCTGACAGGGCCCACGGGCTATGGCTACACCTTC	CASSLTGPTGYGYTF
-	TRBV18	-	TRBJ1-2	TGTGCCAGCTCACCCAACGTGGGGGGGTTGAATGGCTACACCTTC	CASSPNVGGLNGYTF
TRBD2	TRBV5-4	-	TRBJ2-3	TGTGCCAGCAGCCGAGACGCGGGGGGCACAGATACGCAGTATTTT	CASSRDAGGTDTQYF
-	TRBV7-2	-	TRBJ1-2	TGTGCCAGCAGCTTAGAGGGCAACTCTAACTATGGCTACACCTTC	CASSLEGNSNYGYTF
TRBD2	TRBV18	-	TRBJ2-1	TGTGCCAGCTCACCGGGACTAGCGGGGCCCCGCTCCTACAATGAGCAGTTCTTC	CASSPGLAGPRSYNEQFF
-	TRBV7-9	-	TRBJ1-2	TGTGCCAGCAGCTCCCTCGGGTTAGGGGACTATGGCTACACCTTC	CASSSLGLGDYGYTF
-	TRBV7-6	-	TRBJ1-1	TGTGCCAGCAGCACAGCAGGCAAGAACACTGAAGCTTTCTTT	CASSTAGKNTEAFF
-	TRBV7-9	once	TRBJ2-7	TGTGCCAGCAGCTTACGGGACACCTACGAGCAGTACTTC	CASSLRDTYEQYF
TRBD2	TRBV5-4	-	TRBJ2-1	TGTGCCAGCAGCTCGGGGGGGAGCTCCTACAATGAGCAGTTCTTC	CASSSGGSSYNEQFF
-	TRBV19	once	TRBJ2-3	TGTGCCAGTAGTAAGAGACCCCTCCCGGATACGCAGTATTTT	CASSKRPLPDTQYF
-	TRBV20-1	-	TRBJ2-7	TGCAGTGCTAGTCAGGGGGGCGAGCAGTACTTC	CSASQGGEQYF
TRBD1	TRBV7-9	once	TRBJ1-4	TGTGCCAGCAGCCCCCCCCGGGACAGGGGGCGCGTGACTAATGAAAAACTGTTTTTT	CASSPPRDRGRVTNEKLFF
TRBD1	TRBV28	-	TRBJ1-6	TGTGCCAGCAGTCCCCCTGACAGGGGTGGGTCACCCCTCCACTTT	CASSPPDRGGSPLHF
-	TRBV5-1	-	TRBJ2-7	TGCGCCAGCAGTCCGGACAGAGGTTACGAGCAGTACTTC	CASSPDRGYEQYF
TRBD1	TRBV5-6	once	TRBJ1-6	TGTGCCAGCAGCCACGGGACAGGGGGCAAGAATTCACCCCTCCACTTT	CASSHGTGGKNSPLHF
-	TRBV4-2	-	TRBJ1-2	TGTGCCAGCAGCCAAGATTCAAGGGGCGCCTATGGCTACACCTTC	CASSQDSRGAYGYTF
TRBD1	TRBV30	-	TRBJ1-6	TGTGCCTGGAGTGTAATTCCCGACAGGGTCGAAAATTCACCCCTCCACTTT	CAWSVIPDRVENSPLHF
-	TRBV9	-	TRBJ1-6	TGTGCCAGCAGCGGGGGGAGCAGGGTCAATTCACCCCTCCACTTT	CASSGGSRVNSPLHF
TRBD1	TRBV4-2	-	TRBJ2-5	TGTGCCAGCAGCCAAGTGGGGCAGGGGGCTTGGACCCAGTACTTC	CASSQVGQGAWTQYF
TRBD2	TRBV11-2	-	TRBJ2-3	TGTGCCAGTAAATTTTCTAGCGGTCCGTCGGATACGCAGTATTTT	CASKFSSGPSDTQYF
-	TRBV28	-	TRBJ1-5	TGTGCCATCAATACGGGGGGCTGGGGTCAGCCCCAGCATTTT	CAINTGGWGQPQHF
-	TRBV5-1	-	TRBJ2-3	TGCGCCAGCAGCCTGGACGCCGGCACAGATACGCAGTATTTT	CASSLDAGTDTQYF
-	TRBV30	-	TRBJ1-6	TGTGCCTGGAAACAAGGGGGTAATTCACCCCTCCACTTT	CAWKQGGNSPLHF
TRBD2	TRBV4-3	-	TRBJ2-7	TGCGCCAGCAGCCAAGATTTACTAGCGGGAATCAGCTCCTACGAGCAGTACTTC	CASSQDLLAGISSYEQYF
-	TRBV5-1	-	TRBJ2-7	TGCGCCAGCAGCTCTACCGGAGGCTCCTACGAGCAGTACTTC	CASSSTGGSYEQYF
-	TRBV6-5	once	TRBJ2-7	TGTGCCAGCAGTCGACTAGGTTACGAGCAGTACTTC	CASSRLGYEQYF
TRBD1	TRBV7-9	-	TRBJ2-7	TGTGCCAGCAGCTTAATAGGGGGCAAACACGAGCAGTACTTC	CASSLIGGKHEQYF
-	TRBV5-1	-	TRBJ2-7	TGCGCCAGCAGCTTGGCCTTTGCGGCCCCCACCTACGAGCAGTACTTC	CASSLAFAAPTYEQYF
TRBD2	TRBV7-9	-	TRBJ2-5	TGTGCCAGCAGCTGGGGGACTAGCGGGAGGGCCCCAGAGACCCAGTACTTC	CASSWGTSGRAPETQYF
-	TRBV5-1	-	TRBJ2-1	TGCGCCAGCAGTTTGCAGGGGGGGTCCTACAATGAGCAGTTCTTC	CASSLQGGSYNEQFF
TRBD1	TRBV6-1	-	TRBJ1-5	TGTGCCAGCAGTGCGACAGGGGCCATCAATCAGCCCCAGCATTTT	CASSATGAINQPQHF
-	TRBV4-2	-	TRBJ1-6	TGTGCCAGCAGCCAAGAGTGGCAGTCGGATTCACCCCTCCACTTT	CASSQEWQSDSPLHF
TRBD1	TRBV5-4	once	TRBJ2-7	TGTGCCAGCAGCTCAGACAGGGGGCTCGAGTACGAGCAGTACTTC	CASSSDRGLEYEQYF
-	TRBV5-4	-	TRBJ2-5	TGTGCCAGCAGCTTCGGGGTTTTACAAGAGACCCAGTACTTC	CASSFGVLQETQYF
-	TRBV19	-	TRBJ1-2	TGTGCCAGTAGTAGAGATGTGGATGTTAATGGCTACACCTTC	CASSRDVDVNGYTF
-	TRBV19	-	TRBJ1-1	TGTGCCAGTAGTATACCCCGGCGCCTCGCGCCGGACACTGAAGCTTTCTTT	CASSIPRRLAPDTEAFF
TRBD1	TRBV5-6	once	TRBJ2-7	TGTGCCAGCAGCTCCGACAGGGGAAACTACGAGCAGTACTTC	CASSSDRGNYEQYF
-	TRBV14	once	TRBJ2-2	TGTGCCAGCAGCCAAGCAGTTACCGGGGAGCTGTTTTTT	CASSQAVTGELFF
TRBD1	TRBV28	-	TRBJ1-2	TGTGCCAGCAGTACTCCCACAGGGGATGGCTACACCTTC	CASSTPTGDGYTF
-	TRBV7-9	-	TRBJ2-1	TGTGCCAGCAGCTTAGCTGAGGGCCCAATCGGGCAGTTCTTC	CASSLAEGPIGQFF